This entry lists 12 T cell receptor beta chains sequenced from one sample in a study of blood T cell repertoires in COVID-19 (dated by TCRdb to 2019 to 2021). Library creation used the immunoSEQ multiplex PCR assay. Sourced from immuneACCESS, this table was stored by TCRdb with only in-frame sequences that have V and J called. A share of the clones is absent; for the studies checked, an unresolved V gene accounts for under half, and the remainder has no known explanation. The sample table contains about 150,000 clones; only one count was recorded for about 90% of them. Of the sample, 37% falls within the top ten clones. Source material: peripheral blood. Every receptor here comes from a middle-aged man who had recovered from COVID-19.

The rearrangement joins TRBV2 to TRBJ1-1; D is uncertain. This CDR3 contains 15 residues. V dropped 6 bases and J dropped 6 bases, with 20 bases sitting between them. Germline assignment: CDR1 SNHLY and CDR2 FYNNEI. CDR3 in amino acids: CASRRTSGVSAEAFF. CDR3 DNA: TGTGCCAGCAGACGCACATCGGGTGTCTCTGCTGAAGCTTTCTTT.

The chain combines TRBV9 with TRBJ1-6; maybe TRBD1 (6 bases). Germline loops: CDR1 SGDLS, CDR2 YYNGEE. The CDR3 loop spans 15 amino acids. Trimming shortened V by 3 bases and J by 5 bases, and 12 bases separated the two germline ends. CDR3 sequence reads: CASSAQDSHNSPLHF. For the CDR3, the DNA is TGTGCCAGCAGCGCCCAGGACAGTCATAATTCACCCCTCCACTTT. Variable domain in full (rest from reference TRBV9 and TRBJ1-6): DSGVTQTPKHLITATGQRVTLRCSPRSGDLSVYWYQQSLDQGLQFLIQYYNGEERAKGNILERFSAQQFPDLHSELNLSSLELGDSALYFCASSAQDSHNSPLHFGNGTRLTVT.

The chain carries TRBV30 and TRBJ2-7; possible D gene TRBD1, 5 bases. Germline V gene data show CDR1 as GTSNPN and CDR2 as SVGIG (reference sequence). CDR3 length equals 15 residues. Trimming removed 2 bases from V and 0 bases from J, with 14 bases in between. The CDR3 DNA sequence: TGTGCCTGGAGTCCTAGACAGACGTACTCCTACGAGCAGTACTTC. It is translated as CAWSPRQTYSYEQYF.

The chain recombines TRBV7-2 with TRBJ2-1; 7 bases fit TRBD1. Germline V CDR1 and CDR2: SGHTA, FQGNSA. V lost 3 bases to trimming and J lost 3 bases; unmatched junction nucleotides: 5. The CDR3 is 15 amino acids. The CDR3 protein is CASSFRTGRYNEQFF. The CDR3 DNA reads TGTGCCAGCAGCTTTCGGACAGGACGCTACAATGAGCAGTTCTTC.

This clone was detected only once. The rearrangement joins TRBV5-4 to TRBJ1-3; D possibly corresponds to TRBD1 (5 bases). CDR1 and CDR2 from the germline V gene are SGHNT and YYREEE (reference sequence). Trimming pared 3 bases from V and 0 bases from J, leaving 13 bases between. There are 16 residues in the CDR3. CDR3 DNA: TGTGCCAGCAGCTGGGGGGACGCGAGCTCTGGAAACACCATATATTTT. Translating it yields CASSWGDASSGNTIYF. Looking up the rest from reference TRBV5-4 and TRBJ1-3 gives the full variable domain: ETGVTQSPTHLIKTRGQQVTLRCSSQSGHNTVSWYQQALGQGPQFIFQYYREEENGRGNFPPRFSGLQFPNYSSELNVNALELDDSALYLCASSWGDASSGNTIYFGEGSWLTVV.

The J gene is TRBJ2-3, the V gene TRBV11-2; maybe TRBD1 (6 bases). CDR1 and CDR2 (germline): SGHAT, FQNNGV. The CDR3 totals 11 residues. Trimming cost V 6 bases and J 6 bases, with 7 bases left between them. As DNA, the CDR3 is TGTGCCAGCAGTAGGGGGGATACGCAGTATTTT. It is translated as CASSRGDTQYF.

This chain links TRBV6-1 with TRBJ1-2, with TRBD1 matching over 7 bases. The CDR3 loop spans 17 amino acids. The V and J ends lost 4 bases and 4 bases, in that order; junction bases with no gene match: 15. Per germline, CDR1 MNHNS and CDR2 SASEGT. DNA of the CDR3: TGTGCCAGCAGTGTAACGCCTGGAGGGGGCGCATTCTATGGCTACACCTTC. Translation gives CASSVTPGGGAFYGYTF.

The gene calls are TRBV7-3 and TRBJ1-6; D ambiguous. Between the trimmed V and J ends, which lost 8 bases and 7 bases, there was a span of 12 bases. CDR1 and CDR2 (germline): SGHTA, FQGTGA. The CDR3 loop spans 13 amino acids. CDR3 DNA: TGTGCCAGCGGCGCGGGCCCCAATTCACCCCTCCACTTT. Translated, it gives CASGAGPNSPLHF. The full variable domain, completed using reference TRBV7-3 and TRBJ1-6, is GAGVSQTPSNKVTEKGKYVELRCDPISGHTALYWYRQSLGQGPEFLIYFQGTGAADDSGLPNDRFFAVRPEGSVSTLKIQRTERGDSAVYLCASGAGPNSPLHFGNGTRLTVT.

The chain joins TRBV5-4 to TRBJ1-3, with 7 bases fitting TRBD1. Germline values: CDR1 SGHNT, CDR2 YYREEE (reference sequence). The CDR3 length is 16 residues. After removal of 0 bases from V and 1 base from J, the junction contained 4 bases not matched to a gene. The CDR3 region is CASSLDRGRSGNTIYF. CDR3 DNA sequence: TGTGCCAGCAGCTTGGACAGGGGCAGGTCTGGAAACACCATATATTTT.

The CDR3 here is CASSPRDSNYGYTF. The CDR3 region has the DNA TGTGCCAGTAGTCCGCGGGACAGTAACTATGGCTACACCTTC. The chain links TRBV19 to TRBJ1-2; 7 nucleotides align to TRBD1. CDR3 size: 14 residues. Looked up from germline, CDR1 is LNHDA and CDR2 is SQIVND (reference sequence). V gave up 5 bases and J gave up 1 base; unmatched junction bases: 4.

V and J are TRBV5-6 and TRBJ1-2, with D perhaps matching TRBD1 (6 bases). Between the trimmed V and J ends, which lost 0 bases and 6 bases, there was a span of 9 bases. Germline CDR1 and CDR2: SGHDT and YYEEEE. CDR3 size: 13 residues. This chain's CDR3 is CASSLVGAHGYTF. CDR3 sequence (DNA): TGTGCCAGCAGCTTGGTGGGGGCGCATGGCTACACCTTC.

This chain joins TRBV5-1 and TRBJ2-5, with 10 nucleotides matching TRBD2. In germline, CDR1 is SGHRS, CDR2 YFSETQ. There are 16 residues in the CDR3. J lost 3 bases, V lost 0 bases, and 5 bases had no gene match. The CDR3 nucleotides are TGCGCCAGCAGCTTGGAGATAGCGGGGGGTAAAGAGACCCAGTACTTC. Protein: CASSLEIAGGKETQYF.